One T cell receptor beta chain is described in this entry. Methods used by the authors: Scientists estimated how many nucleated cells there were by amplifying reference gene primers. Using immunoSEQ multiplex PCR, the repertoire was profiled, and TCRdb retains in-frame clones only, with some absent. V and J calls and clone size are those listed in that table; D and trimming were worked out from the DNA. The sample contains about 240,000 clones, around 90% of which appear only once. This CDR3 is built from 16 residues. CDR1 and CDR2 (germline): LNHNV, YYDKDF (reference sequence). J was trimmed by 4 bases and V by 0 bases; bases with no gene match: 6. This entry comes from a study of blood T cell repertoires in COVID-19. Study background: COVID-19 samples collected from the United States, Italy and Spain covered acute and convalescent phases. The analysed material was cDNA or gDNA that came from T cells, B-cell-depleted T cells, or PBMCs.

The rearrangement uses TRBV15 and TRBJ2-7, with TRBD1 matching over 10 bases. This sequence originates from a woman aged 25 to 45 with acute or convalescent COVID-19. The source material was peripheral blood. The CDR3 loop is CATSRDRGTGEYEQYF. CDR3 nucleotide sequence: TGTGCCACCAGCAGAGATCGTGGGACAGGGGAGTACGAGCAGTACTTC.